The present T cell receptor beta chain was sequenced within a study of T cells after yellow fever vaccination. At the level of the study: Fractions low in cell number were prepared with SMART-Seq v4 Ultra Low Input. Study-wide results and caveats: High-abundance clonotypes from the bulk population could contaminate FACS-sorted repertoires.

UMIs were added to TCR cDNA along with a universal primer site when it was made by 5'RACE template switching. TCRdb ran MiXCR on the 5' RACE reads and lists one entry per CDR3 protein. The sample comprises approximately 160,000 distinct CDR3 sequences, around 9.3% of which are singletons, and approximately 35% rests with the top ten. Trimming pared 1 base from V and 7 bases from J, leaving 8 bases between. Germline V lookup: CDR1 SGHVS, CDR2 FNYEAQ. This CDR3 region has 13 residues. This clonotype was detected a few times. The antigen is not known. This clonotype was obtained from a man younger than 35 who received the YFV17D yellow fever vaccine. The sample in question was CD8+ T cells sorted from PBMCs, obtained 45 days after the yellow fever booster vaccination. The chain has TRBV7-6 and TRBJ2-1; tentative D call: TRBD2 (6 bases). CDR3 sequence: CASSLDGGNEQFF. The CDR3 coding sequence is TGTGCCAGCAGCTTAGATGGAGGGAATGAGCAGTTCTTC.